This T cell receptor beta chain was sequenced in a study of blood T cell repertoires in COVID-19. Produced via immunoSEQ multiplex PCR; TCRdb's table is partial and in-frame only. The sample shows around 320,000 clones, more than 90% of them seen only once. This CDR3 has 16 residues. V lost 5 bases and J lost 0, with 15 bases in between. CDR1 is SGDLS and CDR2 is YYNGEE in the germline V gene. Participants' reported clinical history set cohort assignment. The sample was PBMCs or T cells enriched from blood (not recorded which). The chain combines TRBV9 with TRBJ1-3; D not certain. This clonotype originated in a woman aged 25 to 45 who had been exposed to COVID-19. The DNA of the CDR3 is TGTGCCAGCAGTTACCTAAGCGAGAGCTCTGGAAACACCATATATTTT. This sequence encodes CASSYLSESSGNTIYF.